One and the same sample provided the 10 T cell receptor beta chains below, sequenced in a study of cytomegalovirus exposure and HLA in healthy donors. The study ran its PCR with 60 Vbeta and 13 Jbeta primers. TCRdb's table, derived via immunoSEQ multiplex PCR, lists solely in-frame clones and lacks some. The sample lists 170,000 or so clones; roughly 78% were seen once. The specimen sequenced was PBMCs. The source of these receptors is a woman between 45 and 65 years old in good health and CMV-seropositive.

V gene TRBV5-6 combines with J gene TRBJ2-5; perhaps TRBD2 as D (6 bases). V was clipped by 3 bases and J by 5 bases, with 11 bases between them. The CDR3 extends over 13 amino acids. CDR1 and CDR2 from the germline V gene are SGHDT and YYEEEE. The CDR3 sequence: CASSWPSGETQYF. The CDR3 coding sequence is TGTGCCAGCAGCTGGCCGAGCGGGGAGACCCAGTACTTC.

This clone was observed a few times. This rearrangement joins TRBV9 to TRBJ1-2; D uncertain. V was clipped by 0 bases and J by 5 bases, with 14 bases between them. The germline CDR1 and CDR2 sequences are SGDLS and YYNGEE. CDR3 length: 15 amino acids. For the CDR3, the DNA is TGTGCCAGCAGCGTAGCAACGTCAAAGCGGTATGGCTACACCTTC. Protein sequence: CASSVATSKRYGYTF.

V usage is TRBV2 and J usage is TRBJ1-6; TRBD1 is a possible D gene (5 bases). The length of the CDR3 is 14 residues. The V gene's germline CDR1 is SNHLY and CDR2 FYNNEI. V was clipped by 8 bases and J by 7 bases, with 15 bases between them. CDR3 sequence reads: CASADSRGNSPLHF. CDR3 DNA sequence: TGTGCCAGCGCTGACAGCCGGGGGAATTCACCCCTCCACTTT.

The J gene is TRBJ1-2, the V gene TRBV10-1; 8 nucleotides agree with TRBD1. The length of the CDR3 is 18 residues. Germline V CDR1 and CDR2: WNHNN, SYGVQD (reference sequence). Losses at the gene ends were 10 bases for V and 2 bases for J; bases not matched to a gene: 21. The CDR3 DNA sequence: TGCGCCATCTTTCACTCCTCAGGGGGCCCGAAGGGGAACTATGGCTACACCTTC. Protein sequence: CAIFHSSGGPKGNYGYTF.

The chain has TRBV9 and TRBJ2-3, with 7 nucleotides matching TRBD2. J lost 3 bases, V lost 4 bases, and 11 bases had no gene match. The CDR3 has 16 residues. Germline lookup yields CDR1 SGDLS and CDR2 YYNGEE. CDR3 in amino acids: CASSPWGGGSTDTQYF. The CDR3 DNA is TGTGCCAGCAGCCCCTGGGGGGGAGGTAGTACAGATACGCAGTATTTT.

The chain recombines TRBV6-1 with TRBJ1-2; TRBD1 is a possible D gene (5 bases). Trimming took 6 bases from V and 6 from J, leaving 8 bases between them. CDR1 and CDR2 from the germline V gene are MNHNS and SASEGT. The CDR3 totals 11 residues. The CDR3 bases are TGTGCCAGCAGGACGGGGGATGGCTACACCTTC. Amino acids: CASRTGDGYTF.

This rearrangement joins TRBV9 to TRBJ1-4; D might be TRBD1 (6 bases). Germline CDR1 reads SGDLS; CDR2 reads YYNGEE. The CDR3 length is 14 residues. V was cut by 3 bases and J by 6 bases, with 12 bases left in between. CDR3 protein: CASSAGGGHEKLFF. CDR3 DNA sequence: TGTGCCAGCAGCGCTGGGGGGGGGCATGAAAAACTGTTTTTT. Combining the CDR3 with reference TRBV9 and TRBJ1-4 gives the whole variable domain DSGVTQTPKHLITATGQRVTLRCSPRSGDLSVYWYQQSLDQGLQFLIQYYNGEERAKGNILERFSAQQFPDLHSELNLSSLELGDSALYFCASSAGGGHEKLFFGSGTQLSVL.

J is TRBJ2-1 and V is TRBV4-1, with 11 bases lining up with TRBD2. The J segment lost 3 bases and the V segment lost 3 bases, leaving 1 base of the junction unmatched. This CDR3 has 15 residues. Per the germline V gene, CDR1 is MGHRA and CDR2 is YSYEKL. For the CDR3, the DNA is TGCGCCAGCAGCCAGACTAGCGGGGACTACAATGAGCAGTTCTTC. This encodes CASSQTSGDYNEQFF.

The J gene is TRBJ1-2, the V gene TRBV5-1, with 8 bases fitting TRBD1. Unmatched junction bases numbered 4, after V lost 4 bases and J lost 2 bases. CDR3 length: 14 residues. Germline assignment: CDR1 SGHRS and CDR2 YFSETQ. The CDR3 sequence is CASSMTGDNYGYTF. The DNA of the CDR3 is TGCGCCAGCAGCATGACAGGGGACAACTATGGCTACACCTTC.

V is TRBV15 and J is TRBJ1-1; D remains unclear. Germline loops: CDR1 LNHNV, CDR2 YYDKDF (reference sequence). CDR3 size: 14 residues. Between the trimmed V and J ends, which lost 0 bases and 6 bases, there was a span of 11 bases. The DNA for the CDR3 is TGTGCCACCAGCAGAGATAGGAACAGTGCTGAAGCTTTCTTT. The encoded protein is CATSRDRNSAEAFF.